A selection of T cell receptor beta chains follows, all from one sample in a study of regulatory T cells in long-lasting Graves disease. MiXCR, run by TCRdb on the multiplex PCR reads, gives a single entry per CDR3 protein. The data show approximately 500,000 distinct CDR3 sequences, 20% to 25% seen once. The sample in question was peripheral blood mononuclear cells (PBMCs), obtained when the disease was refractory, from a patient treated with antithyroid drugs. These receptors all stem from a female donor with Graves disease. Both conserved end residues are part of each CDR3. A D gene is named only where the DNA matches it firmly. Clone size is given for some rows only: seen once, a few or many times, or a class if the clone is expanded.

>few|TRBV6-1|TRBJ1-4|-
-
CASSTSIGQGVEKLFF
>few|TRBV7-9|TRBJ2-2|TRBD2
TGTGCCAGCAGAACAACTTCTAGCGGGGTCAGGGAGCTGTTTTTT
CASRTTSSGVRELFF
>-|TRBV4-3|TRBJ2-7|TRBD1
TGCGCCAGCAGCAAGTTAACAGGGGGATCAGGGGAGCAGTACTTC
CASSKLTGGSGEQYF
>many|TRBV2|TRBJ2-7|-
TGTGCCAGCAGGTCAGGGAGAGGCTACGAGCAGTACTTC
CASRSGRGYEQYF
>-|TRBV9|TRBJ2-7|TRBD1
TGTGCCAGCAGCGAGAGCCTAGGGGGACAGGGCCCCTACGAGCAGTACTTC
CASSESLGGQGPYEQYF
>many|TRBV2|TRBJ2-5|-
TGTGCCAGCAGTGATCAGTTCCAAGAGACCCAGTACTTC
CASSDQFQETQYF
>few|TRBV6-2/TRBV6-3|TRBJ2-7|TRBD2
TGTGCCAGCAGTCACGGGGAGGGGATCTACGAGCAGTACTTC
CASSHGEGIYEQYF
>-|TRBV7-2|TRBJ2-7|-
TGTGCCAGCAGCTCAGAACTAGGGACGCCCGAGCAGTACTTC
CASSSELGTPEQYF
>many|TRBV14|TRBJ1-2|-
TGTGCCAGCAGCCAAGAAGGATCCCTAAACAGGGCCAATGGCTACACCTTC
CASSQEGSLNRANGYTF
>many|TRBV6-1|TRBJ1-1|TRBD1
TGTGCCAGCAGGGGACAGGAGAACACTGAAGCTTTCTTT
CASRGQENTEAFF
>-|TRBV3-1|TRBJ1-6|TRBD1
TGTGCCAGCAGCCAAGAGGGGACAGGGGACTGGAATTCACCCCTCCACTTT
CASSQEGTGDWNSPLHF
>-|TRBV6-1|TRBJ1-2|TRBD1
TGTGCCAGCACCTCAGGACAGGTTTATGGCTACACCTTC
CASTSGQVYGYTF
>-|TRBV29-1|TRBJ2-7|-
TGCAGCGTTGCCCCCATGTATTCCTACGAGCAGTACTTC
CSVAPMYSYEQYF
>-|TRBV20-1|TRBJ2-7|-
TGCAGTGCTGTCCGGGACCCCAACTGGTACTTC
CSAVRDPNWYF
>many|TRBV2|TRBJ1-1|-
TGTGCCAGCAGTGGTGTTGGGGGGAACACTGAAGCTTTCTTT
CASSGVGGNTEAFF
>few|TRBV7-9|TRBJ1-4|-
TGTGCCAGCAGTCATCGCGGCGAAAAACTGTTTTTT
CASSHRGEKLFF
>few|TRBV19|TRBJ1-4|-
TGTGCCAGTACAACTAATGAAAAACTGTTTTTT
CASTTNEKLFF
>many|TRBV6-9|TRBJ2-7|-
TGTGCCAGCAGTTACTCCCGTGACAACTACGAGCAGTACTTC
CASSYSRDNYEQYF
>-|TRBV30|TRBJ1-6|-
TGTGCCTGGACTCCTGGACCAAATTCACCCCTCCACTTT
CAWTPGPNSPLHF
>many|TRBV28|TRBJ1-5|-
TGTGCCAGCAGTTTATATTCCGGGAAGGGGGATCAGCCCCAGCATTTT
CASSLYSGKGDQPQHF
>many|TRBV28|TRBJ1-1|-
TGTGCCAGCATTTCCTGGGGTCTGAACACTGAAGCTTTCTTT
CASISWGLNTEAFF
>many|TRBV11-2|TRBJ1-6|-
TGTGCCAGCAGCTTAGGCAGGGATAATTCACCCCTCCACTTT
CASSLGRDNSPLHF
>many|TRBV28|TRBJ1-6|-
TGTGCCAGCGCAGGGTTCTCCTATAATTCACCCCTCCACTTT
CASAGFSYNSPLHF
>-|TRBV12-3/TRBV12-4|TRBJ1-1|-
TGTGCCAGCAGTTTCGCAGGGCGGGCTTTCTTT
CASSFAGRAFF
>-|TRBV29-1|TRBJ1-2|-
TGCAGCGCCCTCTCGGATGGCTACACCTTC
CSALSDGYTF
>few|TRBV6-1|TRBJ2-5|TRBD2
TGTGCCAGCTCCGGAAATAGCGGGAGCGGCGAGACCCAGTACTTC
CASSGNSGSGETQYF
>many|TRBV27|TRBJ2-7|-
TGTGCCAGCAGACCTATGAGGGCCCATTTCCACGAGCAGTACTTC
CASRPMRAHFHEQYF
>many|TRBV28|TRBJ2-7|-
TGTGCCAGCAGTTCACAGGGAATAGCGGAGCAGTACTTC
CASSSQGIAEQYF
>many|TRBV12-3/TRBV12-4|TRBJ1-5|-
TGTGCCAGCAGTTTAAGGGGCAGGAGCAATCAGCCCCAGCATTTT
CASSLRGRSNQPQHF
>-|TRBV6-2/TRBV6-3|TRBJ2-7|-
TGTGCCAGTGGGGGGACAGTAAGGTACGAGCAGTACTTC
CASGGTVRYEQYF
>-|TRBV11-1|TRBJ2-3|TRBD1
TGTGCCAGCAGCGAGGGACAGGACGGGTTCACAGATACGCAGTATTTT
CASSEGQDGFTDTQYF
>few|TRBV28|TRBJ2-7|TRBD2
TGTGCCAGCAGTACTAGCGGGAGGGCCAGGGACGAGCAGTACTTC
CASSTSGRARDEQYF
>many|TRBV15|TRBJ1-1|TRBD1
TGTGCCACCGGAATCCAGGGGGTGAACACTGAAGCTTTCTTT
CATGIQGVNTEAFF
>-|TRBV30|TRBJ2-4|-
TGTGCCTGGAGTGCCGTTGGGGGCATTCAGTACTTC
CAWSAVGGIQYF